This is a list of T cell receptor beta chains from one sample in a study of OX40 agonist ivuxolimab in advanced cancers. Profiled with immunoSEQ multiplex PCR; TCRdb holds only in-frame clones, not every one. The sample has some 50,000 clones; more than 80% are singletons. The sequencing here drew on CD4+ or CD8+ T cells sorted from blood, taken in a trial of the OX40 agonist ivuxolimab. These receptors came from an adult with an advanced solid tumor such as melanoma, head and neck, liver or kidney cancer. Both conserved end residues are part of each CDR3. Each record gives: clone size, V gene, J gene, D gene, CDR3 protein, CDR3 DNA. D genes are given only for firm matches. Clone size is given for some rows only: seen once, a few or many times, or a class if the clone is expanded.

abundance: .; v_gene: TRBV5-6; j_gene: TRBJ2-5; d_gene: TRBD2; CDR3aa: CASSLLGRGPQETQYF; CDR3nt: TGTGCCAGCAGCTTGCTAGGGAGGGGCCCTCAAGAGACCCAGTACTTC
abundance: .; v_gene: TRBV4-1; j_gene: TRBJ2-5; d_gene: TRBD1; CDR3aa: CASSQDPQGARETQYF; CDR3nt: TGCGCCAGCAGCCAAGACCCACAGGGGGCACGAGAGACCCAGTACTTC
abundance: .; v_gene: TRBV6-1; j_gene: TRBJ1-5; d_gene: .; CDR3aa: CASSEARGNQPQHF; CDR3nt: TGTGCCAGCAGTGAAGCTCGCGGCAATCAGCCCCAGCATTTT
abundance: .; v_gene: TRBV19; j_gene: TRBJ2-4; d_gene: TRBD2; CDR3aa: CASSMVASGGKNIQYF; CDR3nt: TGTGCCAGTAGTATGGTGGCTAGCGGGGGCAAAAACATTCAGTACTTC
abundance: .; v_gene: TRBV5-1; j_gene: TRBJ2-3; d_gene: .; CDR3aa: CASSLGAGGPTVDTQYF; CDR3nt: TGCGCCAGCAGCTTGGGTGCTGGGGGGCCAACCGTAGATACGCAGTATTTT
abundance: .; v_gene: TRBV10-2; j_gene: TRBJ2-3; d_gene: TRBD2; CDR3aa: CASSEIGYSGGAEDTQYF; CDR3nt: TGCGCCAGCAGTGAGATCGGATATAGCGGGGGGGCCGAGGATACGCAGTATTTT
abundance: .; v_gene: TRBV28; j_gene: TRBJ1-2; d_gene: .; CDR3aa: CASSLSAGLKGYTF; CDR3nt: TGTGCCAGCAGTTTATCAGCGGGGTTGAAGGGCTACACCTTC
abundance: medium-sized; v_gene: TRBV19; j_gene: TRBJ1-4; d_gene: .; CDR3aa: CASSDRLRREKLFF; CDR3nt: TGTGCCAGTAGTGACAGACTAAGGCGGGAAAAACTGTTTTTT
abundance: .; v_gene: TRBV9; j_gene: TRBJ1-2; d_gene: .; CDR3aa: CASSVNRAQDGYTF; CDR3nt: TGTGCCAGCAGCGTAAACAGGGCCCAGGATGGCTACACCTTC
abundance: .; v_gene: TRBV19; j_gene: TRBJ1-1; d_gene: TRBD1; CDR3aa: CASTRATGAGGTEAFF; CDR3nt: TGTGCCAGCACTCGAGCGACAGGGGCGGGTGGGACTGAAGCTTTCTTT
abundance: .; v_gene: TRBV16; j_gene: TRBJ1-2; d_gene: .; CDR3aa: CASSPQSRTPNYGYTF; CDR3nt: TGTGCCAGCAGCCCACAATCGCGGACTCCTAACTATGGCTACACCTTC
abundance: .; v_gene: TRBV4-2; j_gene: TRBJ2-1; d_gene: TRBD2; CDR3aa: CASSRGTSGGYEQFF; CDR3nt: TGTGCCAGCAGCCGCGGGACTAGCGGGGGGTATGAGCAGTTCTTC
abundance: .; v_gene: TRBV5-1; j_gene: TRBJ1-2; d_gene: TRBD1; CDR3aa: CASTPGGVGYGYTF; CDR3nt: TGCGCCAGCACTCCAGGGGGAGTAGGCTATGGCTACACCTTC
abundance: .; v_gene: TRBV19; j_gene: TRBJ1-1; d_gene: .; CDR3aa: CASSLGGGVDTEAFF; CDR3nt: TGTGCCAGTAGTTTGGGGGGCGGGGTGGACACTGAAGCTTTCTTT
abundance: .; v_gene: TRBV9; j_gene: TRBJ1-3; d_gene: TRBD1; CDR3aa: CASSGQGTGNTIYF; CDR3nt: TGTGCCAGCAGCGGACAGGGAACTGGAAACACCATATATTTT
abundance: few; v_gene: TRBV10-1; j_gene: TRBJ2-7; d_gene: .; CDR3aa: CAHGVGPEQYF; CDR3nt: TGCGCCCACGGAGTGGGACCCGAGCAGTACTTC
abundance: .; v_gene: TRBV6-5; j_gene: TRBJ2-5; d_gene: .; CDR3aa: CASRRVGLSKETQYF; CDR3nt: TGTGCCAGCCGGCGGGTAGGGTTATCCAAAGAGACCCAGTACTTC
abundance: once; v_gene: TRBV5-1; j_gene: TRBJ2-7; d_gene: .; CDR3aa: CASSLEGTYEQYF; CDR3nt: TGCGCCAGCAGCTTAGAGGGGACCTACGAGCAGTACTTC
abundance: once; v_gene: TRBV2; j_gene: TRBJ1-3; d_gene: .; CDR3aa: CASSESGNTIYF; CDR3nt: TGTGCCAGCAGTGAAAGTGGAAACACCATATATTTT
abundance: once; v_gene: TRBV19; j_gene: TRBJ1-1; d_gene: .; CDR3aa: CASSPGTENTEAFF; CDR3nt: TGTGCCAGTAGTCCTGGGACGGAGAACACTGAAGCTTTCTTT
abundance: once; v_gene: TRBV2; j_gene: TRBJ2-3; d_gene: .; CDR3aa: CASRTGGADTQYF; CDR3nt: TGTGCCAGCAGAACAGGGGGGGCAGATACGCAGTATTTT
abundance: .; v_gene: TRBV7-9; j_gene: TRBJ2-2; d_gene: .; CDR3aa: CASSLGRATGELFF; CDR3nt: TGTGCCAGCAGCCTGGGACGGGCCACCGGGGAGCTGTTTTTT
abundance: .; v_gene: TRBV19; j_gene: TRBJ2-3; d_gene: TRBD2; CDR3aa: CASSRGTTTDTQYF; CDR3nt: TGTGCCAGTAGTAGGGGGACTACCACAGATACGCAGTATTTT
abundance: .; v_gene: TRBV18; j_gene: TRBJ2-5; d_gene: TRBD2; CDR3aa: CASSPRPSGGNQETQYF; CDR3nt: TGTGCCAGCTCACCACGACCTAGCGGGGGCAACCAAGAGACCCAGTACTTC
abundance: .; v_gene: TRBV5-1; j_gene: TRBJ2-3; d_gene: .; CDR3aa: CASSPTGGTDTQYF; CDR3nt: TGCGCCAGCAGCCCCACGGGGGGCACAGATACGCAGTATTTT
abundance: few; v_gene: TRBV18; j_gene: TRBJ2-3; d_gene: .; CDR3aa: CASSPGGPDTQYF; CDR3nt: TGTGCCAGCTCACCGGGGGGCCCAGATACGCAGTATTTT
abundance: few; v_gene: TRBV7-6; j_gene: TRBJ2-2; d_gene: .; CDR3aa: CASSSARGGSGELFF; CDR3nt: TGTGCCAGCAGCAGTGCACGGGGTGGTTCCGGGGAGCTGTTTTTT
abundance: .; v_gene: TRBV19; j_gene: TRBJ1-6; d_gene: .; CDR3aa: CASSTGDSYNSPLHF; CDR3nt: TGTGCCAGTAGTACAGGCGACTCCTATAATTCACCCCTCCACTTT
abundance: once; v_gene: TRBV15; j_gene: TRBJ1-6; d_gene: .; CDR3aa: CATSQDSHNSPLHF; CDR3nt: TGTGCCACCAGCCAGGACAGCCATAATTCACCCCTCCACTTT
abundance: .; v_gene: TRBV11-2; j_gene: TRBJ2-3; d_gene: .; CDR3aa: CASSPLAGFGEDTQYF; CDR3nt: TGTGCCAGCAGCCCATTGGCGGGGTTTGGGGAAGATACGCAGTATTTT
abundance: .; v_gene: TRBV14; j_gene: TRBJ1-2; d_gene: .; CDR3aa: CASSQDRLYGYTF; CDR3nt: TGTGCCAGCAGCCAAGACAGACTCTATGGCTACACCTTC
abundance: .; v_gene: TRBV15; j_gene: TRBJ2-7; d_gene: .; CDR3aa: CATSRDNGRTYEQYF; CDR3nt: TGTGCCACCAGCAGAGATAACGGCAGGACCTACGAGCAGTACTTC
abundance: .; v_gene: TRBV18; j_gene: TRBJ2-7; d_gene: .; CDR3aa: CASSPSKGSYEQYF; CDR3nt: TGTGCCAGCTCACCATCTAAAGGTTCCTACGAGCAGTACTTC
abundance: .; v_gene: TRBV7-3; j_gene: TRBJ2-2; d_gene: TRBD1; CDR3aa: CASSLRQGETGELFF; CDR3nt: TGTGCCAGCAGCTTACGACAGGGGGAGACCGGGGAGCTGTTTTTT
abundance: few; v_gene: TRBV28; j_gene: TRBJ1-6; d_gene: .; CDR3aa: CASSLARVSPLHF; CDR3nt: TGTGCCAGCAGTTTAGCCCGGGTTTCACCCCTCCACTTT
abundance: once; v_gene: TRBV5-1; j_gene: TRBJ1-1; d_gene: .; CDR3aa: CASSHRNRASNTEAFF; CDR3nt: TGCGCCAGCAGCCACAGAAACAGGGCAAGCAACACTGAAGCTTTCTTT
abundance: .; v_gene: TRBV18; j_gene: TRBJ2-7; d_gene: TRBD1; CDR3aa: CASSQSQDRAAF; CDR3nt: TGTGCCAGCTCACAAAGTCAGGACAGGGCCGCCTTC
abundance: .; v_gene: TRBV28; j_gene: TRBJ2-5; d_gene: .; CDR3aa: CASSLPGAETQYF; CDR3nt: TGTGCCAGCAGTTTGCCCGGAGCAGAGACCCAGTACTTC
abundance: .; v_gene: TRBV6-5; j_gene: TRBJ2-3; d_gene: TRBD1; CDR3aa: CASRGTGGPDTQYF; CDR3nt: TGTGCCAGCAGGGGGACAGGGGGGCCAGATACGCAGTATTTT
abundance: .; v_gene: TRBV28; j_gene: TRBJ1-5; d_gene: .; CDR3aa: CASSLFGNQPQHF; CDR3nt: TGTGCCAGCAGTTTATTCGGGAATCAGCCCCAGCATTTT
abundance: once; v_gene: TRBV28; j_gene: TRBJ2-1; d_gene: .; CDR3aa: CASSLPHEQFF; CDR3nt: TGTGCCAGCAGTTTGCCCCATGAGCAGTTCTTC